Sequencing of this T cell receptor beta chain was carried out in a study of beta chain features in type 1 diabetes. Findings and limits, study-wide: Whether HLA type influences TCRB rearrangement remained unresolved here. Type 1 diabetes patients had TCRB CDR3s that were shorter (moderately but significantly so) in all four CD4+ subsets.

Isolation of CD4+ naive, central memory, regulatory and stem cell-like memory cells was achieved by sorting via CD45RO/CCR7/CD25/CD127/CD95/CD27. Expressed TCRB transcripts were sequenced, since all the RNA that had been isolated was reverse transcribed. Some clones are missing from TCRdb's copy, which holds only in-frame ones; the method was immunoSEQ multiplex PCR. The sample includes some 160,000 clones, about 9.8% of them seen just once. This clone was detected a few times. As yet, its antigen is unknown. CDR1 and CDR2 from the germline V gene are MNHNS and SASEGT. With V trimmed by 0 bases and J by 8 bases, 11 bases remained unmatched. The CDR3 covers 16 residues.

This rearrangement joins TRBV6-1 to TRBJ1-1, with TRBD1 matching over 8 bases. Specimen: central memory CD4+ T cells from blood. This sequence was found in a woman aged 18-35 years in good health. The CDR3: CASSEAFPDRVTEAFF. The CDR3 DNA reads TGTGCCAGCAGTGAAGCGTTCCCGGACAGGGTAACCGAAGCTTTCTTT.